This T cell receptor (beta chain) is from a study of blood T cell repertoires in COVID-19. Repertoires were generated with immunoSEQ multiplex PCR, while TCRdb's copy carries only in-frame clones and drops some. The table shows approximately 210,000 clones, with approximately 80% occurring only once. The germline V gene has CDR1 SGHTA and CDR2 FQGTGA. V was shortened by 1 base and J by 9 bases, with 16 bases between the two germline ends. The CDR3 length is 15 residues. The chain joins TRBV7-3 to TRBJ2-1, with D tentatively TRBD2 (6 bases). The clonotype comes from a man in his forties who had recovered from COVID-19. Sequencing was carried out using PBMCs or T cells enriched from blood (not recorded which). The CDR3 coding sequence is TGTGCCAGCAGCTTAAGAGCCGGCTTGGGGGGTGAGCAGTTCTTC. This translates into CASSLRAGLGGEQFF.